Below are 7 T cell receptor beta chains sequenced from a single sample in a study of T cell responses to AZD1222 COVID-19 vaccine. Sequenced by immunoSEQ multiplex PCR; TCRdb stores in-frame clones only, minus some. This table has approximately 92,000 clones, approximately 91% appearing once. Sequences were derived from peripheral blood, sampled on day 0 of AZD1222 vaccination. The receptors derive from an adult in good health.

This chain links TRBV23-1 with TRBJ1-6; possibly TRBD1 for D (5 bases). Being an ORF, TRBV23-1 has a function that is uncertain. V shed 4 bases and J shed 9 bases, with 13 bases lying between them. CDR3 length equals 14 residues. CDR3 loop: CASSPPGTFSPLHF. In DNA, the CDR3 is TGCGCCAGCAGTCCACCAGGGACGTTTTCACCCCTCCACTTT.

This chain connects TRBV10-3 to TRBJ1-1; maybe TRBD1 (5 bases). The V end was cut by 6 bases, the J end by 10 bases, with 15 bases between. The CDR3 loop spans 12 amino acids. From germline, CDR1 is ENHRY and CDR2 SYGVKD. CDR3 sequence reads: CAISRGEFGAFF. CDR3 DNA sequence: TGTGCCATCAGCCGAGGGGAATTTGGAGCTTTCTTT.

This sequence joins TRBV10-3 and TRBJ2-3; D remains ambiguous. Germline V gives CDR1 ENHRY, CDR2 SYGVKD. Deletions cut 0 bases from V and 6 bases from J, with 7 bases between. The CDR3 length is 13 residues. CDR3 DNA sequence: TGTGCCATCAGTGAGTCGTCCCTCGATACGCAGTATTTT. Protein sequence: CAISESSLDTQYF.

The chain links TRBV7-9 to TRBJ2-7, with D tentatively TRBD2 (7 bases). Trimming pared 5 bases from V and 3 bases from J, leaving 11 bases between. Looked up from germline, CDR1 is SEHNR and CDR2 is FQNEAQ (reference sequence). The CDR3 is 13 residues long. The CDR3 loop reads CASSPGGRYEQYF. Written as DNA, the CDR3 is TGTGCCAGCAGCCCCGGGGGGCGCTACGAGCAGTACTTC.

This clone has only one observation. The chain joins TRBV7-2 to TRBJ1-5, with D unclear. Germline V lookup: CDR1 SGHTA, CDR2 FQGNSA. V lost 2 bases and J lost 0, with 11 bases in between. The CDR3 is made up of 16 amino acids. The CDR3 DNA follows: TGTGCCAGCAGCTTAAACGGAGCCTATAGCAATCAGCCCCAGCATTTT. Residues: CASSLNGAYSNQPQHF.

The CDR3 protein is CATRPAQNTGELFF. The CDR3 bases are TGTGCCACCCGCCCCGCGCAGAACACCGGGGAGCTGTTTTTT. This chain joins TRBV6-5 and TRBJ2-2; D gene unclear. With 10 bases removed from V and 1 base from J, the gap between germline ends came to 13 bases. The CDR3 is made up of 14 amino acids. Germline CDR1 is MNHEY and CDR2 is SVGAGI.

The CDR3 sequence is CASSPGTGGVFLPQHF. The CDR3 region has the DNA TGTGCCAGCAGTCCCGGGACAGGTGGGGTTTTTTTGCCCCAGCATTTT. V gene TRBV28 combines with J gene TRBJ1-5, with 8 bases fitting TRBD1. The germline gives CDR1 MDHEN, CDR2 SYDVKM. The V and J ends lost 5 bases and 9 bases, in that order; junction bases with no gene match: 15. The CDR3 covers 16 residues.